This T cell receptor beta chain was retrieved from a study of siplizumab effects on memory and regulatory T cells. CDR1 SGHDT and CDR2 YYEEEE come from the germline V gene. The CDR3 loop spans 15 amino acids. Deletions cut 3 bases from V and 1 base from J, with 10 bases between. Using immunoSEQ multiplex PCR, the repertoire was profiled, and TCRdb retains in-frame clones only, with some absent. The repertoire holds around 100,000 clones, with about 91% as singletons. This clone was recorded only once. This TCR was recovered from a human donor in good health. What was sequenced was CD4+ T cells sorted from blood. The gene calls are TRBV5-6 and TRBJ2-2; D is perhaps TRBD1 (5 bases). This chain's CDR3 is CASSYRKMNTGELFF. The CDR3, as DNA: TGTGCCAGCAGCTACAGGAAGATGAACACCGGGGAGCTGTTTTTT.